The rows below give T cell receptor beta chains drawn from one sample of a study of human T cells and chemical hapten exposure. Each CDR3 protein gets one entry after TCRdb re-called the RACE reads with MiXCR. This table holds a few hundred thousand distinct CDR3 sequences, over 7.5% found once. The source material was whole blood, sampled in connection with sensitization to the hapten diphenylcyclopropenone (DPC). The receptors derive from a young man with alopecia areata. Some clones in this sample may be carry-over from other donors' samples. Each CDR3 is given with its conserved first and last residue. A D gene is named only where the DNA matches it firmly. Only some rows state a clone size, as once, few, many or a class for expanded clones.

clone size	J gene	D gene	V gene	CDR3 DNA	CDR3 protein
few	TRBJ2-3	-	TRBV2	TGTGCCAGCAGTGAAAGGGGGGGCCATATTAGCACAGATACGCAGTATTTT	CASSERGGHISTDTQYF
few	TRBJ1-5	-	TRBV20-1	TGCAGTGCTGGACCCAATCAGCCCCAGCATTTT	CSAGPNQPQHF
-	TRBJ2-3	-	TRBV4-2	TGTGCCAGCAGCCAATCGAGGGGGGGCGACACAGATACGCAGTATTTT	CASSQSRGGDTDTQYF
few	TRBJ2-3	-	TRBV11-2	TGTGCCAGCAGCTTAGATAACTCAGCTACGCAGTATTTT	CASSLDNSATQYF
few	TRBJ2-3	TRBD1	TRBV10-2	TGCGCCAGCAGTCTGGACAGGGACCCAGATACGCAGTATTTT	CASSLDRDPDTQYF
-	TRBJ1-2	-	TRBV28	TGTGCCAGCACCAACGAATTGGTAGCTTCGCTTGGCTACACCTTC	CASTNELVASLGYTF
many	TRBJ1-1	-	TRBV4-3	TGCGCCAGCAGCCAAGCGGTCGTCAACACTGAAGCTTTCTTT	CASSQAVVNTEAFF
-	TRBJ1-4	-	TRBV20-1	TGCAGTGCTAGTAGGGTGTTAAATGAAAAACTGTTTTTT	CSASRVLNEKLFF
-	TRBJ1-2	-	TRBV7-9	TGTGCCAGCAGCTTAGCCTCTTTTAACTATGGCTACACCTTC	CASSLASFNYGYTF
few	TRBJ1-6	-	TRBV11-3	TGTGCCAGCAGCCCCGAGTTAGGATCACCCCTCCACTTT	CASSPELGSPLHF
-	TRBJ2-3	-	TRBV20-1	TGCAGTATTTGGGACCATGGGGTCTCAGATACGCAGTATTTT	CSIWDHGVSDTQYF
few	TRBJ1-5	-	TRBV5-5	TGTGCCAGCAGCCCGACGGTAGAGAATCAGCCCCAGCATTTT	CASSPTVENQPQHF
few	TRBJ1-2	-	TRBV5-1	TGCGCCAGCAGCTTGTCCTCTCGGGCAGGGTTACGAGCTAACTATGGCTACACCTTC	CASSLSSRAGLRANYGYTF
-	TRBJ1-4	TRBD1	TRBV6-6	TGTGCCAGCAGTCCACACCAGACAGGGCAGGAAAAACTGTTTTTT	CASSPHQTGQEKLFF
many	TRBJ2-1	-	TRBV7-3	TGTGCCAGCAGCTTAAGGGTAAGGGAGTACAATGAGCAGTTCTTC	CASSLRVREYNEQFF
-	TRBJ2-1	-	TRBV5-6	TGTGCCAGCAGCTTGGCCGCGTATGTTACCTACCAGTTCTTC	CASSLAAYVTYQFF
-	TRBJ2-7	TRBD1	TRBV6-5	TGTGCCAGCAGTTACTCGAAACAGGGGATGTCCTACGAGCAGTACTTC	CASSYSKQGMSYEQYF
-	TRBJ2-3	TRBD2	TRBV6-5	TGTGCCAGCAGACCCGAACTAGCGGGGGGGAGCACAGATACGCAGTATTTT	CASRPELAGGSTDTQYF